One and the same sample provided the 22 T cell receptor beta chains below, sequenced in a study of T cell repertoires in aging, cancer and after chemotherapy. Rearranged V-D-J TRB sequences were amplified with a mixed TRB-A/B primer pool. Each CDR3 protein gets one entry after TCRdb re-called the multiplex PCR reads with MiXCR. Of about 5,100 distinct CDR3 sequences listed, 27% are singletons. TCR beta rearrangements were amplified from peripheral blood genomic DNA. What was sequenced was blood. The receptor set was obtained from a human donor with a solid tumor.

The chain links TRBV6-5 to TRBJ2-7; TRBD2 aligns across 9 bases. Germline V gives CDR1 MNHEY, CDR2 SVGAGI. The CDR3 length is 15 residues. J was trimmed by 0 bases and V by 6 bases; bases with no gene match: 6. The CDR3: CASSKSGGLSYEQYF. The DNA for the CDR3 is TGTGCCAGCAGCAAAAGCGGGGGGCTCTCCTACGAGCAGTACTTC.

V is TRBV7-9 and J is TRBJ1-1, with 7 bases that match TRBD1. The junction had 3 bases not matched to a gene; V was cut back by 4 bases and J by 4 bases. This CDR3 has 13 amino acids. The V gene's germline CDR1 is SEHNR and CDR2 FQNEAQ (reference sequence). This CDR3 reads CASSSGGGTEAFF. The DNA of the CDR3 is TGTGCCAGCAGCTCAGGGGGTGGCACTGAAGCTTTCTTT.

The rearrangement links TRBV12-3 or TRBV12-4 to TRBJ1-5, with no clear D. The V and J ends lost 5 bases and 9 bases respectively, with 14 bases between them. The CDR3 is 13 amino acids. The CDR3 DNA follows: TGTGCCAGCAGTGCCCGTGCTGAGGGGCCCCAGCATTTT. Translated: CASSARAEGPQHF.

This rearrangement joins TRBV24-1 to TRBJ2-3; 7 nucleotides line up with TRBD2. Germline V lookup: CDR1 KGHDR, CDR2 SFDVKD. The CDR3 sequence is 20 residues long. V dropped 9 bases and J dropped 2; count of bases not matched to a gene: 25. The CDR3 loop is CATGVRGAETGTTTTDTQYF. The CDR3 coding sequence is TGTGCCACCGGTGTTAGAGGGGCAGAGACCGGGACTACTACCACAGATACGCAGTATTTT.

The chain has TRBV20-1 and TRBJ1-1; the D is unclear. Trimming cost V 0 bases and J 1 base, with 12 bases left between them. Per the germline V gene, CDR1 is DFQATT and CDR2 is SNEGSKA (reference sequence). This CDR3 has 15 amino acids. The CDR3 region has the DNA TGCAGTGCTAGAGATCGACGGTTCGGGAACACTGAAGCTTTCTTT. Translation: CSARDRRFGNTEAFF.

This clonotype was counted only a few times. CDR3 sequence reads: CASSVAGGYYNEQFF. The CDR3 DNA reads TGTGCCAGCAGTGTAGCGGGGGGATATTACAATGAGCAGTTCTTC. V and J are TRBV6-1 and TRBJ2-1, with 10 bases aligning to TRBD2. Trimming removed 4 bases from V and 4 bases from J; junction bases left unmatched: 4. CDR1 MNHNS and CDR2 SASEGT come from the germline V gene. The CDR3 has 15 amino acids.

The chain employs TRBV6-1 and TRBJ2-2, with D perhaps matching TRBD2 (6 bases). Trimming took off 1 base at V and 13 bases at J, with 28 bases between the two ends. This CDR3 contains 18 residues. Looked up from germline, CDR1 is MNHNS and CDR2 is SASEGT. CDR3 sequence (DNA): TGTGCCAGCAGTGAAGGTCGGCGGGGCCGGCTTATAGGCTTGGGGCTGTTTTTT. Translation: CASSEGRRGRLIGLGLFF.

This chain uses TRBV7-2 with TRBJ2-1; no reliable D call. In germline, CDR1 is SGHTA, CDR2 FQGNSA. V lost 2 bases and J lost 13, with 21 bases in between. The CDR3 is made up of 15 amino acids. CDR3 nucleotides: TGTGCCAGCAGCTTATTCGTAGATGAGGAAATGGCCCAGTTCTTC. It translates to CASSLFVDEEMAQFF.

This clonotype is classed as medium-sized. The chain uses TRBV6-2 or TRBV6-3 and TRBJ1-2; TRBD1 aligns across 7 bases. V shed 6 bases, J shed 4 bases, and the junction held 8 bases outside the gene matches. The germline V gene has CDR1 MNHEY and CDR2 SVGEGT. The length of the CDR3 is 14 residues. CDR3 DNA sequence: TGTGCCAGCAGGCGTGATGGGACAGCCTATGGCTACACCTTC. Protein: CASRRDGTAYGYTF.

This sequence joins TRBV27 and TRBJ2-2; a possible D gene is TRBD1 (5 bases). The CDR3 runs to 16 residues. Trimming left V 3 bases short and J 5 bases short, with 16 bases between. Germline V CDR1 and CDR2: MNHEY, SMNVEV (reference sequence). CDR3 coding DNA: TGTGCCAGCAGTTTTGATGGAAGGGGATCGACCGGGGAGCTGTTTTTT. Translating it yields CASSFDGRGSTGELFF.

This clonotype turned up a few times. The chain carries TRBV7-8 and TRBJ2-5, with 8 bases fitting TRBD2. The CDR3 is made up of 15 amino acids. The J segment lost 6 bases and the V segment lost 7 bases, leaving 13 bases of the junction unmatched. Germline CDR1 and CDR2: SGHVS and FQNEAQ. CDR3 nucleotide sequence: TGTGCCAGCAAGCGCGGAGCGGGAGAGCGGAAGACCCAGTACTTC. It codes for CASKRGAGERKTQYF.

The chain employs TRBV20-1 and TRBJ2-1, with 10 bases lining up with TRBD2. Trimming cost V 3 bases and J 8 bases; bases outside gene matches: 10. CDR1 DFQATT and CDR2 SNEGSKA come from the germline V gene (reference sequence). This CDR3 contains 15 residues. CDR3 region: CSARVPAGGLHEQFF. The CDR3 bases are TGCAGTGCTAGGGTACCAGCGGGAGGGCTCCATGAGCAGTTCTTC.

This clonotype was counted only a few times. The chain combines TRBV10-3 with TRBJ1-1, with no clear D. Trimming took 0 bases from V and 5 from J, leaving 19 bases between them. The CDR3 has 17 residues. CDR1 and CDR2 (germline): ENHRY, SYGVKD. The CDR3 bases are TGTGCCATCAGTGAGTCGTTGCTGGGTCCCTCGAAAACTGAAGCTTTCTTT. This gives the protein CAISESLLGPSKTEAFF.

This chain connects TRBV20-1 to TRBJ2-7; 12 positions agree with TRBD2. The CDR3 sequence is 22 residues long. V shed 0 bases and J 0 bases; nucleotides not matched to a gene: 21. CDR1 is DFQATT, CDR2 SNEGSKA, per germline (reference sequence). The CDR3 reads CSARDLLAGGPGLNDRSYEQYF. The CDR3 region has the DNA TGCAGTGCTAGAGATCTGCTAGCGGGAGGGCCCGGGTTAAATGATCGCTCCTACGAGCAGTACTTC.

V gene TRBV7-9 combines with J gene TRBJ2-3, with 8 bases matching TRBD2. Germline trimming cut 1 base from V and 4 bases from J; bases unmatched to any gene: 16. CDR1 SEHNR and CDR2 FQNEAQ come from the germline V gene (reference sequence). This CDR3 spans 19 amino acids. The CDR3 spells CASSLGIPRTSFVPDTQYF. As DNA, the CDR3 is TGTGCCAGCAGCTTAGGAATCCCCCGGACTAGCTTCGTTCCAGATACGCAGTATTTT.

The CDR3 DNA reads TGTGCCAGCAGTTACTCGACGGGGTTCCACGAGCAGTACTTC. Its protein is CASSYSTGFHEQYF. V usage is TRBV6-5 and J usage is TRBJ2-7; perhaps TRBD2 as D (5 bases). The germline V gene encodes CDR1 MNHEY and CDR2 SVGAGI. This CDR3 region has 14 residues. The ends were cut back, 0 bases at V and 5 bases at J, with 11 bases in the middle.

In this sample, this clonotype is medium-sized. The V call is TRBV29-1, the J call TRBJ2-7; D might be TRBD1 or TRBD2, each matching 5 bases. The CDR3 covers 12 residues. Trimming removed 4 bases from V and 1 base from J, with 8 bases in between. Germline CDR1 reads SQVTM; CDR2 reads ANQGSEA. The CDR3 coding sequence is TGCAGCGTTGGGTGGGGGTCCTACGAGCAGTACTTC. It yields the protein CSVGWGSYEQYF.

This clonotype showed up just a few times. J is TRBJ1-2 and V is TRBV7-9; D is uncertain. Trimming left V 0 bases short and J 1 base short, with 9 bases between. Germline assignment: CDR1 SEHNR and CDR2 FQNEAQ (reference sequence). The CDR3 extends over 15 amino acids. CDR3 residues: CASSLAQTHNYGYTF. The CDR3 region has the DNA TGTGCCAGCAGCTTAGCACAAACCCATAACTATGGCTACACCTTC.

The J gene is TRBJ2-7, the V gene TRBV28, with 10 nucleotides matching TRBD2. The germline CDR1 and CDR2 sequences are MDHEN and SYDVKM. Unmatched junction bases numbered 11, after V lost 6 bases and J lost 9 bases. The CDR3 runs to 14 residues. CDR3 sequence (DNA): TGTGCCAGCAGAGGGACTAGCGTAGTCTCGGGGCAGTACTTC. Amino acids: CASRGTSVVSGQYF.

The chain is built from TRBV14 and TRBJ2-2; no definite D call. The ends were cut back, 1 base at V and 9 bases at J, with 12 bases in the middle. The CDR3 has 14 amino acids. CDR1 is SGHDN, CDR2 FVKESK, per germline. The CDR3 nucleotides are TGTGCCAGCAGCCAAGTACCACTCCCCAGGGAGCTGTTTTTT. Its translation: CASSQVPLPRELFF.

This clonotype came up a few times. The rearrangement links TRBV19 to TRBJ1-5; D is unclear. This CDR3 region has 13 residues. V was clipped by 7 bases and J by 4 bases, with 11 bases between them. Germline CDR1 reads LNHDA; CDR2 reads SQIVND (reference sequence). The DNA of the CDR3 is TGTGCCAGTAACGGATTTTCGAATCAGCCCCAGCATTTT. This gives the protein CASNGFSNQPQHF.

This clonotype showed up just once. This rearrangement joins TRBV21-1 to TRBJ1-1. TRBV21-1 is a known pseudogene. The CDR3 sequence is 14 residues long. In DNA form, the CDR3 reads TGTGCCAGCAGCAAAGGTCGGGGTGGGACTGAAGCTTTCTTT. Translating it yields CASSKGRGGTEAFF.